This entry describes one TCR beta chain. Its antigen is undetermined. TCRdb keeps only in-frame clones here, not all; method: immunoSEQ multiplex PCR. Counted here are 25,000 to 35,000 clones, just over 90% occurring once; the ten biggest clones make up roughly 5%. These data are taken from a study of neoadjuvant nivolumab and ipilimumab in lung cancer. Study background: Nivolumab 3 mg/kg was given days 1, 15 and 29, plus ipilimumab 1 mg/kg day 1 in combination. General study results and limits: Blood richness before therapy tracked richness in tumors resected after neoadjuvant therapy.

The length of the CDR3 is 15 residues. Germline V gene sequence: CDR1 SGHAT, CDR2 FQNNGV. Trimming cost V 5 bases and J 1 base, with 14 bases left between them. This receptor was obtained from an adult with non-small cell lung cancer. The chain has TRBV11-2 and TRBJ1-1; TRBD1 might be the D (5 bases). The sample here was peripheral blood, taken after neoadjuvant nivolumab, alone or with ipilimumab, at or shortly before surgery. Here the CDR3 reads CASSPGLGTNTEAFF. As DNA, the CDR3 is TGTGCCAGCAGCCCGGGCTTGGGGACGAACACTGAAGCTTTCTTT.